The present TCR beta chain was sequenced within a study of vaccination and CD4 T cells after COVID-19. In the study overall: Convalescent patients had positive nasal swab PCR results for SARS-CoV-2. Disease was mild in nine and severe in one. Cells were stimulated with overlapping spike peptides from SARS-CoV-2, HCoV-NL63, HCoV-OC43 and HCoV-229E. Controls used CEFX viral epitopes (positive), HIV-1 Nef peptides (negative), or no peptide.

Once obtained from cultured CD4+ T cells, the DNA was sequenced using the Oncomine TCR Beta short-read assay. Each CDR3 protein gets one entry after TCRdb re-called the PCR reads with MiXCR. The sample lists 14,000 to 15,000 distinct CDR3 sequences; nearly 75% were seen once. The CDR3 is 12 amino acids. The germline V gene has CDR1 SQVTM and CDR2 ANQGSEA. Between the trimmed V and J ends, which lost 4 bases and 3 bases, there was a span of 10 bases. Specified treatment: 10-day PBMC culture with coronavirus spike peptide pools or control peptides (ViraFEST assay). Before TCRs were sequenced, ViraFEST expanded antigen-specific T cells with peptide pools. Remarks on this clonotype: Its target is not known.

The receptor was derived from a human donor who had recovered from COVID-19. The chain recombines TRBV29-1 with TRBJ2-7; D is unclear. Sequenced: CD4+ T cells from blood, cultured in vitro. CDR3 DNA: TGCAGCGTTGGGTCTGACCTCTACGAGCAGTACTTC. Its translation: CSVGSDLYEQYF.